This is a list of T cell receptor beta chains from one sample in a study of sequential checkpoint blockade in melanoma. The repertoire was sequenced with immunoSEQ multiplex PCR; TCRdb's copy has only in-frame clones and lacks some. Among 4,200 or so clones listed, about a fifth were seen once. The material sequenced was tumor tissue (inferred from file names), taken from a patient given nivolumab and ipilimumab in sequence. The receptors stem from a human donor with melanoma. The CDR3 runs from the conserved cysteine through the conserved F or W. Part of the rows lack a size; the others show once, few, many or a class for expanded clones.

-	13	TRBV18	TRBJ2-4	CASSRLAGDIQYF
many	17	TRBV11-3	TRBJ1-1	CASSLRPWDSENTEAFF
medium-sized	14	TRBV6-8	TRBJ1-3	CASRESVIGNTIYF
-	15	TRBV30	TRBJ1-6	CAWSVLWSINSPLHF
-	17	TRBV18	TRBJ1-5	CASSPTRERMVLQPQHF
-	14	TRBV19	TRBJ2-1	CASSTGYQDNEQFF
few	13	TRBV18	TRBJ1-1	CASSPNRNTEAFF
-	14	TRBV30	TRBJ2-1	CAWSVPGVGNEQFF
-	16	TRBV4-1	TRBJ2-3	CASSQDLYGRADTQYF
medium-sized	15	TRBV11-3	TRBJ1-1	CASSLSHGENREAFF
-	15	TRBV5-1	TRBJ1-5	CASSLLGYSNQPQHF
few	13	TRBV6-8	TRBJ2-7	CASSTGGTYEQYF
medium-sized	14	TRBV11-3	TRBJ1-1	CASSLSTGATEAFF
few	13	TRBV30	TRBJ2-4	CASSRQGLNIQYF
-	11	TRBV19	TRBJ2-1	CASSQLNEQFF
-	17	TRBV18	TRBJ2-5	CASSPPRGGHNQETQYF
-	15	TRBV14	TRBJ1-2	CASSTKSGKTYGYTF
medium-sized	18	TRBV6-8	TRBJ2-7	CASSYGESVRSGSYEQYF
few	15	TRBV6-8	TRBJ2-7	CASSYPGRYLYEQYF
-	12	TRBV4-1	TRBJ2-7	CASSQDGYEQYF
few	15	TRBV6-8	TRBJ2-1	CASSGRDRITNEQFF
many	15	TRBV11-3	TRBJ1-6	CASSSGGSYNSPLHF
many	15	TRBV11-3	TRBJ2-5	CASSRGLAEMETQYF
few	15	TRBV11-3	TRBJ2-3	CASSFDSASTDTQYF
-	11	TRBV6-7	TRBJ1-1	CASSEAFEAFF
-	17	TRBV19	TRBJ2-1	CASSILAGGNSYNEQFF
many	15	TRBV11-3	TRBJ1-1	CASSPRGRGNTEAFF